The TCR beta chain described here comes from a study of CD8+CD57+ T cells in acquired aplastic anemia. CD8+CD57+ cell expansion had been shown by flow cytometry in patients chosen for sequencing. This clonotype was found a few times. Antigen: not known. CDR1 and CDR2 (germline): LGHDT, YNNKEL (reference sequence). The ends lost 5 bases at V and 7 bases at J; junction bases unmatched: 8. The CDR3 is 13 amino acids. Whole-study findings and limits: The study identified roughly 31 CD8+ CDR3 sequences shared by patients and controls.

Genomic DNA, the template, was used for profiling of the TCR beta VDJ and CDR3. TCRdb reprocessed the reads with MiXCR, giving one entry per CDR3 protein. The sample has just over 450,000 distinct CDR3 sequences, more than 25% seen once. Sequencing was done on a sample of sorted CD4+, CD8+, or CD8+CD57+ T cells (not recorded which) from PBMCs. The source of this sequence is a human donor with aplastic anemia. The J gene is TRBJ2-7, the V gene TRBV3-1; 7 nucleotides match TRBD1. CDR3 sequence: CASSSTGVGEQYF. As DNA, the CDR3 is TGTGCCAGCAGCTCCACAGGGGTAGGGGAGCAGTACTTC.